This TCR beta chain appears in the sequencing data of a study of T-cell memory formation after mild COVID-19. TCRdb analysed the 5' RACE reads with MiXCR anew, one entry per CDR3 protein. Of some 120,000 distinct CDR3 sequences in the sample, roughly 15% were seen once. V lost 4 bases and J lost 4; bases outside the gene matches: 8. The V gene's germline CDR1 is MGHDK and CDR2 SYGVNS. CDR3 length: 15 amino acids. The chain recombines TRBV25-1 with TRBJ2-5, with 8 bases identical to TRBD1. What was sequenced was PBMCs or a T cell subset sorted from them (not recorded which). This TCR was recovered from an adult woman who had mild COVID-19 (a few samples of this study predate the infection). Cell type and time point are not known. The CDR3 sequence: CASSAYQGAGETQYF. DNA for the CDR3: TGTGCCAGCAGTGCCTACCAGGGGGCAGGAGAGACCCAGTACTTC.